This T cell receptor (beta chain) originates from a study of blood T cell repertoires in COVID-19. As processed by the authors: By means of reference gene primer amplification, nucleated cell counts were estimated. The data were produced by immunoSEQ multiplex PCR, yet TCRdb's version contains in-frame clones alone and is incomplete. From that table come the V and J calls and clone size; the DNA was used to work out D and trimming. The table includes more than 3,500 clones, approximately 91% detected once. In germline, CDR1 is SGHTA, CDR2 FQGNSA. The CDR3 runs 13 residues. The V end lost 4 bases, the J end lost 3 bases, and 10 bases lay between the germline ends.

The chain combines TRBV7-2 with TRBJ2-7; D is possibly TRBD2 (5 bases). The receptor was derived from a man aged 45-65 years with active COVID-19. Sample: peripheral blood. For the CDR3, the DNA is TGTGCCAGCAGCTCCCCGGGGTACTACGAGCAGTACTTC. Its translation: CASSSPGYYEQYF.